The 32 T cell receptor beta chains below were found in one sample sequenced in a study of blood T cell repertoires in COVID-19. Profiled with immunoSEQ multiplex PCR; TCRdb holds only in-frame clones, not every one. The sample carries about 400,000 clones, roughly nine tenths recorded once. Specimen: PBMCs or T cells enriched from blood (not recorded which). These receptors all come from a woman aged 18-30 years with acute COVID-19.

The rearrangement joins TRBV5-1 to TRBJ2-3, with D possibly matching TRBD2 (6 bases). Trimming removed 4 bases at V and 1 base at J, with 19 bases between. Germline V gene lookup returns CDR1 SGHRS and CDR2 YFSETQ. The length of the CDR3 is 17 residues. In nucleotides, the CDR3 is TGCGCCAGCAGCCCGGGGGTGCAGGGCGTTGGCACAGATACGCAGTATTTT. Translating gives CASSPGVQGVGTDTQYF.

The chain joins TRBV9 to TRBJ1-2; D is ambiguous. V lost 6 bases to trimming and J lost 1 base, with 4 bases between them. There are 11 residues in the CDR3. The germline gives CDR1 SGDLS, CDR2 YYNGEE. Here the CDR3 reads CASTDNYGYTF. As DNA, the CDR3 is TGTGCCAGCACAGATAACTATGGCTACACCTTC.

The chain has TRBV19 and TRBJ2-5, with 10 bases that match TRBD2. Per the germline V gene, CDR1 is LNHDA and CDR2 is SQIVND (reference sequence). The ends lost 6 bases at V and 1 base at J; junction bases unmatched: 11. The CDR3 spans 17 residues. The CDR3 sequence is CASRRRLAGAIQETQYF. The DNA for the CDR3 is TGTGCCAGTAGACGTCGGCTAGCGGGGGCCATCCAAGAGACCCAGTACTTC.

The chain is built from TRBV18 and TRBJ2-7; 8 bases are shared with TRBD1. V shed 4 bases, J shed 3 bases, and the junction held 11 bases outside the gene matches. The germline V gene encodes CDR1 KGHSH and CDR2 LQKENI. The CDR3 length is 16 residues. CDR3 sequence (DNA): TGTGCCAGCTCACTAGACAGGGGAAGGAAAGACTACGAGCAGTACTTC. It translates to CASSLDRGRKDYEQYF.

The CDR3 nucleotides are TGTGCCAGCAGTTTACGACAGACCTTGAACACTGAAGCTTTCTTT. Its protein product is CASSLRQTLNTEAFF. The chain carries TRBV28 and TRBJ1-1; D is possibly TRBD1 (5 bases). The CDR3 spans 15 residues. V shed 2 bases and J shed 0 bases, with 10 bases lying between them. CDR1 MDHEN and CDR2 SYDVKM come from the germline V gene.

The chain uses TRBV3-1 (or the pseudogene TRBV3-2) and TRBJ1-5; no definite D call. CDR3 size: 12 residues. Trimming shortened V by 1 base and J by 8 bases, and 6 bases separated the two germline ends. Germline loops: CDR1 LGHDT, CDR2 YNNKEL (reference sequence). DNA for the CDR3: TGTGCCAGCAGCCAAGGACGGGAGCCCCAGCATTTT. It yields the protein CASSQGREPQHF.

The rearrangement uses TRBV3-1 (or the pseudogene TRBV3-2) and TRBJ2-1; no firm D call. V was pared by 0 bases and J by 1 base, with 7 bases between. Germline V gene sequence: CDR1 LGHDT, CDR2 YNNKEL (reference sequence). CDR3 length: 15 amino acids. DNA of the CDR3: TGTGCCAGCAGCCAAGACTCCTTATCCTACAATGAGCAGTTCTTC. Translation: CASSQDSLSYNEQFF.

The rearrangement joins TRBV6-6 to TRBJ1-5, with 10 bases lining up with TRBD1. Germline CDR1 MNHNY, CDR2 SVGAGI (reference sequence). This CDR3 region has 14 residues. V shed 6 bases, J shed 8 bases, and the junction held 7 bases outside the gene matches. The CDR3 loop reads CASRPWTGGEPQHF. As DNA, the CDR3 is TGTGCCAGCAGACCTTGGACAGGGGGGGAGCCCCAGCATTTT.

J is TRBJ1-1 and V is TRBV6-6; D unclear. Germline CDR1 and CDR2: MNHNY and SVGAGI (reference sequence). Deletions cut 0 bases from V and 5 bases from J, with 16 bases between. This CDR3 has 16 amino acids. CDR3 sequence reads: CASSYSIGGQDTEAFF. The CDR3 DNA reads as TGTGCCAGCAGTTACTCGATCGGAGGTCAGGATACTGAAGCTTTCTTT.

The chain has TRBV4-3 and TRBJ2-1, with a weak D call TRBD2 (6 bases). The V gene's germline CDR1 is LGHNA and CDR2 YSLEER. CDR3 length: 13 amino acids. V lost 4 bases and J 13 bases, leaving 17 bases between the germline ends. The CDR3, as DNA: TGCGCCAGCAGCCTGGAGGGGACCGGACACCAGTTCTTC. This gives the protein CASSLEGTGHQFF.

A single count supports this clone. The chain uses TRBV28 and TRBJ1-2, with a tentative D call TRBD1 (6 bases). V shed 8 bases and J shed 2 bases, with 9 bases lying between them. Germline CDR1 MDHEN, CDR2 SYDVKM. The CDR3 has 12 amino acids. The CDR3 bases are TGTGCCAGCCGGACAGAGAACTATGGCTACACCTTC. Amino acids: CASRTENYGYTF.

This sequence joins TRBV5-1 and TRBJ1-2, with D unclear. The CDR3 covers 14 residues. Germline CDR1 SGHRS, CDR2 YFSETQ. V was cut by 1 base and J by 7 bases, with 14 bases left in between. CDR3 bases: TGCGCCAGCAGCTTGCGGAACGGGGTGGGTGGCTACACCTTC. Translation gives CASSLRNGVGGYTF. Filled out from reference TRBV5-1 and TRBJ1-2, the complete variable domain reads KAGVTQTPRYLIKTRGQQVTLSCSPISGHRSVSWYQQTPGQGLQFLFEYFSETQRNKGNFPGRFSGRQFSNSRSEMNVSTLELGDSALYLCASSLRNGVGGYTFGSGTRLTVV.

CDR3 loop: CASSQGTGSSSYEQYF. In DNA form, the CDR3 reads TGCGCCAGCAGCCAGGGGACAGGGTCGAGCTCCTACGAGCAGTACTTC. This chain uses TRBV4-1 with TRBJ2-7, with 9 bases aligning to TRBD1. The V segment lost 3 bases and the J segment 0 bases; nucleotides outside the gene matches: 6. This CDR3 contains 16 residues. The V gene's germline CDR1 is MGHRA and CDR2 YSYEKL.

The chain links TRBV5-6 to TRBJ2-5; the D gene is possibly TRBD1 (6 bases). CDR1 is SGHDT and CDR2 is YYEEEE in the germline V gene. Trimming cost V 4 bases and J 2 bases, with 12 bases left between them. This CDR3 spans 14 amino acids. The CDR3 DNA sequence: TGTGCCAGCAGCGAACAGGGTGTTCAAGAGACCCAGTACTTC. Encoded protein: CASSEQGVQETQYF.

The chain links TRBV6-5 to TRBJ1-2; 7 nucleotides agree with TRBD1. This CDR3 region has 14 residues. Germline lookup yields CDR1 MNHEY and CDR2 SVGAGI. The junction had 6 bases not matched to a gene; V was cut back by 6 bases and J by 2 bases. The CDR3 sequence: CASRKTGSNYGYTF. The DNA of the CDR3 is TGTGCCAGCAGAAAGACAGGGAGCAACTATGGCTACACCTTC.

The chain links TRBV28 to TRBJ1-2; D remains ambiguous. Germline V gene data show CDR1 as MDHEN and CDR2 as SYDVKM. The ends were cut back, 2 bases at V and 7 bases at J, with 14 bases in the middle. The CDR3 runs 14 residues. The CDR3 nucleotides read TGTGCCAGCAGTTTAACGATCCCAAAGAGTGGCTACACCTTC. This encodes CASSLTIPKSGYTF.

The chain uses TRBV19 and TRBJ1-2; 8 bases are a match to TRBD1. CDR1 LNHDA and CDR2 SQIVND come from the germline V gene (reference sequence). V lost 5 bases, J lost 6 bases, and 5 bases stayed unmatched. The CDR3 is 13 amino acids. CDR3 sequence: CASSRTGSDGYTF. For the CDR3, the DNA is TGTGCCAGTAGTCGGACAGGGTCTGATGGCTACACCTTC.

This chain links TRBV2 with TRBJ1-1; D may be TRBD1 (5 bases). This CDR3 contains 11 residues. Trimming cost V 7 bases and J 4 bases, with 7 bases left between them. Germline V gene sequence: CDR1 SNHLY, CDR2 FYNNEI. The CDR3 loop reads CASTRGTEAFF. Written as DNA, the CDR3 is TGTGCCAGCACTAGGGGCACTGAAGCTTTCTTT.

This chain connects TRBV5-4 to TRBJ2-3; D may be TRBD2 (5 bases). Trimming removed 0 bases from V and 2 bases from J, with 13 bases in between. The germline CDR1 and CDR2 sequences are SGHNT and YYREEE (reference sequence). CDR3 size: 16 residues. In nucleotides, the CDR3 is TGTGCCAGCAGCTTGGGGGGAACAGACTACACAGATACGCAGTATTTT. Translating gives CASSLGGTDYTDTQYF. Filled out from reference TRBV5-4 and TRBJ2-3, the complete variable domain reads ETGVTQSPTHLIKTRGQQVTLRCSSQSGHNTVSWYQQALGQGPQFIFQYYREEENGRGNFPPRFSGLQFPNYSSELNVNALELDDSALYLCASSLGGTDYTDTQYFGPGTRLTVL.

The CDR3 DNA follows: TGTGCCAGCAGTTTGGGGGGGCACGCTGGCTACACCTTC. Translated, it gives CASSLGGHAGYTF. V and J are TRBV12-3 or TRBV12-4 and TRBJ1-2, with D tentatively TRBD1 (6 bases). The CDR3 loop spans 13 amino acids. The ends were cut back, 3 bases at V and 7 bases at J, with 12 bases in the middle.

The CDR3 DNA sequence: TGTGCCAGCAGTTTGAGGAGCCCACCTGAAGCTTTCTTT. Its translation is CASSLRSPPEAFF. This chain joins TRBV27 and TRBJ1-1; D is uncertain. Germline V lookup: CDR1 MNHEY, CDR2 SMNVEV (reference sequence). CDR3 length equals 13 residues. Trimming pared 3 bases from V and 6 bases from J, leaving 11 bases between.

The gene calls are TRBV5-1 and TRBJ1-3; possibly TRBD1 for D (6 bases). CDR1 is SGHRS, CDR2 YFSETQ, per germline. The CDR3 length is 15 residues. Trimming left V 5 bases short and J 0 bases short, with 12 bases between. The CDR3, as DNA: TGCGCCAGCAGGCCCGGACAGAGCTCTGGAAACACCATATATTTT. It yields the protein CASRPGQSSGNTIYF.

The gene calls are TRBV28 and TRBJ1-1; D perhaps matches TRBD1 (5 bases). V shed 8 bases and J shed 4 bases, with 17 bases lying between them. Germline V gene sequence: CDR1 MDHEN, CDR2 SYDVKM. The CDR3 contains 14 residues. In nucleotides, the CDR3 is TGTGCCAGCCGGGGGTGGGGACGTAGCACTGAAGCTTTCTTT. It codes for CASRGWGRSTEAFF.

The gene calls are TRBV7-2 and TRBJ2-1, with D perhaps TRBD2 (7 bases). CDR3 length: 15 residues. Trimming pared 2 bases from V and 10 bases from J, leaving 18 bases between. Per germline, CDR1 SGHTA and CDR2 FQGNSA. The CDR3 nucleotides are TGTGCCAGCAGCTTAAGGGGGTCCAGCGGGGAGGAGCAGTTCTTC. It translates to CASSLRGSSGEEQFF.

The table lists this clone with a few counts. V gene TRBV3-1 (or the pseudogene TRBV3-2) combines with J gene TRBJ1-4; a weak D match, TRBD1 (6 bases). V shed 1 base and J shed 0 bases, with 15 bases lying between them. The CDR3 has 18 amino acids. Germline assignment: CDR1 LGHDT and CDR2 YNNKEL (reference sequence). For the CDR3, the DNA is TGTGCCAGCAGCCAAGGATTAGTTGGACAGACAACTAATGAAAAACTGTTTTTT. Protein sequence: CASSQGLVGQTTNEKLFF.

This chain's CDR3 is CASTGTGNEQYF. The CDR3 DNA sequence: TGTGCCAGCACCGGGACAGGGAACGAGCAGTACTTC. The V gene is TRBV12-3 or TRBV12-4, the J gene TRBJ2-7; 9 bases map to TRBD1. Trimming removed 7 bases from V and 5 bases from J; junction bases left unmatched: 3. The CDR3 has 12 residues.

J is TRBJ2-3 and V is TRBV18, with 8 bases lining up with TRBD2. Germline lookup yields CDR1 KGHSH and CDR2 LQKENI. The trim removed 1 base at V and 0 bases at J, leaving 9 bases unmatched. This CDR3 region has 18 residues. This CDR3 reads CASSPLSLAGISTDTQYF. Here the CDR3 DNA reads TGTGCCAGCTCACCACTATCGTTAGCGGGGATAAGCACAGATACGCAGTATTTT. Using reference TRBV18 and TRBJ2-3 for the parts outside the CDR3, the full variable domain is NAGVMQNPRHLVRRRGQEARLRCSPMKGHSHVYWYRQLPEEGLKFMVYLQKENIIDESGMPKERFSAEFPKEGPSILRIQQVVRGDSAAYFCASSPLSLAGISTDTQYFGPGTRLTVL.

This chain links TRBV19 with TRBJ1-3; D may be TRBD1 (5 bases). The V and J ends lost 7 bases and 1 base respectively, with 11 bases between them. This CDR3 has 14 amino acids. Per the germline V gene, CDR1 is LNHDA and CDR2 is SQIVND (reference sequence). As DNA, the CDR3 is TGTGCCAGTATTTCGGCAGGGTCTGGAAACACCATATATTTT. It yields the protein CASISAGSGNTIYF.

The DNA of the CDR3 is TGTGCCAGCAGTTACTCCTCGGACTTCCCGAAGTTCTTC. Translation: CASSYSSDFPKFF. The chain couples TRBV6-6 to TRBJ2-1, with TRBD2 as a possible D gene (5 bases). Germline assignment: CDR1 MNHNY and CDR2 SVGAGI (reference sequence). The CDR3 extends over 13 amino acids. V was shortened by 0 bases and J by 14 bases, with 14 bases between the two germline ends.

The sample holds one count of this clone. V usage is TRBV7-6 and J usage is TRBJ2-7, with 9 bases matching TRBD1. Germline CDR1 reads SGHVS; CDR2 reads FNYEAQ. The CDR3 runs 16 residues. V shed 0 bases, J shed 5 bases, and the junction held 8 bases outside the gene matches. In DNA, the CDR3 is TGTGCCAGCAGCTTAGCGGGGACAGGGAAGGGTGACGAGCAGTACTTC. Translating it yields CASSLAGTGKGDEQYF.

The chain links TRBV9 to TRBJ1-2, with 10 bases that match TRBD1. With V trimmed by 0 bases and J by 8 bases, 4 bases remained unmatched. CDR1 and CDR2 (germline): SGDLS, YYNGEE. CDR3 length equals 14 residues. Here the CDR3 reads CASSVADRGKGYTF. CDR3 DNA: TGTGCCAGCAGCGTAGCGGACAGGGGGAAAGGCTACACCTTC.

V usage is TRBV15 and J usage is TRBJ2-5; no definite D call. CDR3 length equals 15 residues. Germline loops: CDR1 LNHNV, CDR2 YYDKDF (reference sequence). The V end lost 0 bases, the J end lost 3 bases, and 11 bases lay between the germline ends. The CDR3 sequence is CATSREESEKETQYF. The CDR3, as DNA: TGTGCCACCAGCAGAGAAGAGTCGGAGAAAGAGACCCAGTACTTC.